The T cell receptor (beta chain) described here comes from a study of T-cell reconstitution after alpha-beta-depleted transplantation in children (dated by TCRdb to about 2016). General notes on the study: T-cell immune reconstitution after TCRalphabeta/CD19-depleted allogeneic hematopoietic cell transplantation in children was quantitatively tracked in the study by means of TCR repertoire profiling.

The library was obtained by PCR. Sequencing took place on an Illumina HiSeq 2500. To normalize quantification of the TCRbeta repertoire, the TCR libraries were built with molecular barcoding that relied on unique molecular identifiers. Using fastp trimming at Q25 and MiXCR clonotype assembly, TCRdb reanalyzed the public sequencing data and kept in-frame beta chains. Records with the same CDR3 protein are collapsed into one entry carrying the most frequent genes and DNA. In this sample the table shows fewer than 130,000 distinct CDR3 sequences, around a tenth of which occur a single time. The biggest ten clones account for less than 10% of the sample. This clonotype was picked up many times. The antigen this receptor binds is unknown. Base qualities were left out, and no much larger clone turns up one base away. V and J are truncated by 3 bases and 4 bases respectively, leaving an intervening sequence of 15 bases. CDR1 and CDR2 are drawn from the germline V gene: MDHEN, SYDVKM. The CDR3 starts with the cysteine, ends with the phenylalanine, and has 15 residues. The retained sequence is limited to the CDR3, 45 bases, with the frame set at the first base.

Sequenced here: PBMCs from the stem cell graft donor, sampled from the stem cell graft. The source is a human donor who donated a stem cell graft to a child with acute lymphoblastic leukemia. The rearranged chain carries TRBV28 and TRBJ1-1; tentative D gene TRBD1, with 6 bases matching. DNA sequence: TGTGCCAGCAGTTTCGATAGGGGGAGGCTCACTGAAGCTTTCTTT. Its product reads: CASSFDRGRLTEAFF.